These T cell receptor beta chains were read from a single sample in a study of circulating CD8 cells and anti-PD-1 response in melanoma. TCRdb reprocessed the reads via MiXCR and lists one record per CDR3 protein. The data contain a few hundred distinct CDR3 sequences, more than 5.5% of them singletons. The starting material was CD8+ T cells from PBMCs, obtained at baseline or after one month of anti-PD-1 therapy (not recorded which). The source of these receptors is a human donor with melanoma. CDR3s include the opening cysteine and the closing phenylalanine or tryptophan. The D gene is left open where the match is weak. Clone sizes are shown as how often the clone was seen (once, few, many) or a class if it is expanded.

size,V,D,J,CDR3,DNA
medium-sized,TRBV6-5,NA,TRBJ1-2,CASAKRGNYGYTF,TGTGCCAGCGCGAAACGGGGGAACTATGGCTACACCTTC
large,TRBV19,NA,TRBJ2-7,CASSMAGGGTYEQYF,TGTGCCAGTAGTATGGCCGGCGGGGGCACCTACGAGCAGTACTTC
few,TRBV4-1,NA,TRBJ2-7,CASSLDRTAYEQYF,TGCGCCAGCAGTCTCGACAGGACGGCCTACGAGCAGTACTTC
large,TRBV2,TRBD2,TRBJ2-1,CASSEVGTSEFF,TGTGCCAGCAGTGAAGTGGGGACTAGCGAGTTCTTC
medium-sized,TRBV19,NA,TRBJ2-1,CASSLRLYNEQFF,TGTGCCAGTAGTTTGCGATTGTACAATGAGCAGTTCTTC
medium-sized,TRBV29-1,NA,TRBJ2-1,CSVDEGYEQFF,TGCAGCGTTGATGAGGGGTATGAGCAGTTCTTC
medium-sized,TRBV19,NA,TRBJ1-5,CASSIPGNQPQHF,TGTGCCAGTAGTATCCCCGGGAATCAGCCCCAGCATTTT
medium-sized,TRBV2,TRBD1,TRBJ2-7,CASSMITDVTGGHVQYF,TGTGCCAGCAGCATGATCACTGACGTAACAGGGGGCCACGTGCAGTACTTC
medium-sized,TRBV19,TRBD1,TRBJ2-5,CASSHRRGQGEETQYF,TGTGCCAGTAGCCATCGCCGGGGACAGGGGGAAGAGACCCAGTACTTC
medium-sized,TRBV5-5,TRBD1,TRBJ1-5,CASSLDLGTGGQPQHF,TGTGCCAGCAGCTTGGATCTCGGGACAGGCGGTCAGCCCCAGCATTTT
few,TRBV19,TRBD1,TRBJ2-7,CASSGGQGASYEQYF,TGTGCCAGTAGCGGGGGACAGGGGGCCTCCTACGAGCAGTACTTC
few,TRBV2,TRBD1,TRBJ2-7,CASHPTGTGDYEQYF,TGTGCCAGCCACCCCACAGGGACAGGGGACTACGAGCAGTACTTC
large,TRBV27,TRBD1,TRBJ2-7,CASSLTGAGGIKAYEQYF,TGTGCCAGCAGTTTGACCGGTGCAGGGGGCATCAAAGCTTACGAGCAGTACTTC
large,TRBV2,TRBD1,TRBJ2-7,CASSDGTGSTYEQYF,TGTGCCAGCAGTGACGGGACAGGGAGTACCTACGAGCAGTACTTC
few,TRBV2,NA,TRBJ2-5,CASNPRTGTGETQYF,TGTGCCAGCAACCCGCGGACGGGAACTGGGGAGACCCAGTACTTC
medium-sized,TRBV4-2,TRBD1,TRBJ1-6,CASSSGRGPNSPLHF,TGTGCCAGCTCTTCAGGGAGGGGGCCTAATTCACCCCTCCACTTT
large,TRBV2,TRBD1,TRBJ1-1,CASSDPMTGGWTEAFF,TGTGCCAGCAGTGACCCAATGACAGGGGGCTGGACTGAAGCTTTCTTT